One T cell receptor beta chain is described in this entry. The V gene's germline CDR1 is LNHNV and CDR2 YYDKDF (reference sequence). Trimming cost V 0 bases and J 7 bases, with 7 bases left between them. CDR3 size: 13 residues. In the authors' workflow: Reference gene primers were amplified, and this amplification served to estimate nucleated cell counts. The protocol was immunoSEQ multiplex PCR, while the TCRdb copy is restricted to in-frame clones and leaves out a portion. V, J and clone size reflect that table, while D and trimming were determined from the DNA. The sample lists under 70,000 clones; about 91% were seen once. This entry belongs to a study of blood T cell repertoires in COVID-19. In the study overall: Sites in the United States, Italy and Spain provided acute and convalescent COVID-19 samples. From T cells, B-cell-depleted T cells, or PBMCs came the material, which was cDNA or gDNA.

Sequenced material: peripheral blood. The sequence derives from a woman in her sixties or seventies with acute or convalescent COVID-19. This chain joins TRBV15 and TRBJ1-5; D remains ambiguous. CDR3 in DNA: TGTGCCACCAGCAGAGATCGGGGACAGCCCCAGCATTTT. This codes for CATSRDRGQPQHF.